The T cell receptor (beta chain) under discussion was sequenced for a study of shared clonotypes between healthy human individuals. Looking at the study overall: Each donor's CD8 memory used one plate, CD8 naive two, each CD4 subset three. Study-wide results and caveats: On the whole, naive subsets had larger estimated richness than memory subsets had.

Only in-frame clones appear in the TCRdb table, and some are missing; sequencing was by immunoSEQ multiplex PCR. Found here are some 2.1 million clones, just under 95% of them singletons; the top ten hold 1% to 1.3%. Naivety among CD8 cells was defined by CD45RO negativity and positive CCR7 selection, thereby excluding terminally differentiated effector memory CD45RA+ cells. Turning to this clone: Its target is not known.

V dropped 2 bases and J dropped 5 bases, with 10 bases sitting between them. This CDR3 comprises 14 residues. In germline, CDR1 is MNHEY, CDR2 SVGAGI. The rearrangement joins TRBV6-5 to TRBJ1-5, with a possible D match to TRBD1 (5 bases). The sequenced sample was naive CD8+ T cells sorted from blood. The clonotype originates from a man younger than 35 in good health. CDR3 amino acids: CASSYTGGHQPQHF. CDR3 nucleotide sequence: TGTGCCAGCAGTTACACCGGGGGACATCAGCCCCAGCATTTT.